This T cell receptor (beta chain) was captured by sequencing in a study of spatial heterogeneity in lung cancer. MiXCR, run by TCRdb on the 5' RACE reads, gives a single entry per CDR3 protein. The sample contains 18,000 or so distinct CDR3 sequences, 9.6% of which appear only once. This clonotype was picked up many times. Its antigen is still unknown. Found in a library prepared for alpha chains, this beta chain is an off-target read, and its abundance has little meaning. Study-wide points: Tumor mutation counts were tracked by expanded intratumoral alpha and beta TCR counts.

Noted time point: sample taken at primary tumor resection. The sequence was obtained from a female donor with early-stage non-small cell lung cancer. Sequences were derived from lung tumor tissue, sampled at surgery.

The CDR3 DNA follows: TGTGCCAGCAGAGAAATTTCCGGGACTGGAGAGACCCAGTACTTC. This sequence encodes CASREISGTGETQYF. V and J are TRBV6-1 and TRBJ2-5; perhaps TRBD2 as D (6 bases). The germline V gene encodes CDR1 MNHNS and CDR2 SASEGT. Trimming shortened V by 6 bases and J by 4 bases, and 18 bases separated the two germline ends. The length of the CDR3 is 15 residues.